Listed below are T cell receptor beta chains from one sample, sequenced in a study of regulatory T cells in long-lasting Graves disease. TCRdb processed the multiplex PCR reads anew with MiXCR; each CDR3 protein has one entry. The table includes about 350,000 distinct CDR3 sequences, about 17% detected once. These sequences were also reported in another study, on T cells in Graves' hyperthyroidism and ophthalmopathy.

Specimen: peripheral blood mononuclear cells (PBMCs), collected at new diagnosis, from a patient treated with antithyroid drugs. The receptors shown here come from a woman under 30 with Graves disease. Both conserved end residues are part of each CDR3. The D gene is left open where the match is weak. Not all rows give a size; the values are once, few, many and, for expanded clones, a class.

cdr3_nt cdr3_aa j_call clone_size cdr3_length v_call d_call
TGTGCCAGCAGTGTGTCGGGGACTAGCGGGAGTAAGGGACGCCAAGAGACCCAGTACTTC CASSVSGTSGSKGRQETQYF TRBJ2-5 - 20 TRBV6-2/TRBV6-3 TRBD2
TGTGCCAGCAGCTCCCCCGTGACTAGCGGGAGACCCGGGGAGCTGTTTTTT CASSSPVTSGRPGELFF TRBJ2-2 many 17 TRBV11-2 TRBD2
TGTGCCAGCAGTTTCTCTAGGGGCGAGCAGTACTTC CASSFSRGEQYF TRBJ2-7 many 12 TRBV7-8 -
TGTGCCAGCAGCCTTGACCATCACACAGATACGCAGTATTTT CASSLDHHTDTQYF TRBJ2-3 many 14 TRBV6-1 -
TGTGCCAGCAGCTTGGATCAGGGGGCGCAGGAAAAACTGTTTTTT CASSLDQGAQEKLFF TRBJ1-4 - 15 TRBV5-4 TRBD1
TGTGCCAGCAGTGCAGATTTCACCTACGAGCAGTACTTC CASSADFTYEQYF TRBJ2-7 few 13 TRBV6-1 -
TGTGCCAGCAGTTTAAATGACAGGGCTTCGGGACACACCATATATTTT CASSLNDRASGHTIYF TRBJ1-3 few 16 TRBV28 TRBD1
TGCAGCGTTGCCGCAAGCTCCTACGAGCAGTACTTC CSVAASSYEQYF TRBJ2-7 few 12 TRBV29-1 -
TGTGCCAGCAGCTTAAGAGCGCTGACGCGGAGCTCCTACAATGAGCAGTTCTTC CASSLRALTRSSYNEQFF TRBJ2-1 many 18 TRBV7-3 -
TGTGCCAGCAGTTTATCGAGGGGGGCCGGGGAGACCCAGTACTTC CASSLSRGAGETQYF TRBJ2-5 many 15 TRBV27 -
TGTGCCAGCAGTCGTGCTGAGGGGGCAATGAGTGAAGCTTTCTTT CASSRAEGAMSEAFF TRBJ1-1 few 15 TRBV28 TRBD1
TGTGCCAGCAGCTCAAGTAGAGGGTTTGTCGCCGGGGAGCTGTTTTTT CASSSSRGFVAGELFF TRBJ2-2 - 16 TRBV7-6 -
TGTGCCAGCAGCTTGACGGGAGCTGGTAATGAGCAGTTCTTC CASSLTGAGNEQFF TRBJ2-1 many 14 TRBV5-5 -
TGCAGCGCACCGGGACTAGCGGTTTATGAGCAGTTCTTC CSAPGLAVYEQFF TRBJ2-1 - 13 TRBV29-1 TRBD2
TGTGCTAGCAGCTCCACAGGGCGCCAAGAGACCCAGTACTTC CASSSTGRQETQYF TRBJ2-5 many 14 TRBV7-7 -
TGCGCCAGCAGACAAGGGGTTGGGACCCAGTACTTC CASRQGVGTQYF TRBJ2-5 - 12 TRBV5-1 -
TGTGCCAGCATGGGGACAGACTCCTACGAGCAGTACTTC CASMGTDSYEQYF TRBJ2-7 - 13 TRBV27 TRBD1
TGTGCCAGTAATAAGGGGCTCTCTGGGGCCAACGTCCTGACTTTC CASNKGLSGANVLTF TRBJ2-6 - 15 TRBV19 -
TGTGCCAGCTCACCTAGCGGGAGGGCCCTTGCAGATACGCAGTATTTT CASSPSGRALADTQYF TRBJ2-3 many 16 TRBV18 TRBD2
TGTGCCAGCAGTGGCCAGGGGGTTGGTGAAAAACTGTTTTTT CASSGQGVGEKLFF TRBJ1-4 many 14 TRBV6-1 TRBD1
TGCGCCAGCAGCCCCATTCGGGGGGTTGAGACCCAGTACTTC CASSPIRGVETQYF TRBJ2-5 many 14 TRBV5-1 TRBD2
TGTGCCAGCAGCAGCAGCCGTGGCAGACTAAATAGGGAGACCCAGTACTTC CASSSSRGRLNRETQYF TRBJ2-5 many 17 TRBV2 -
TGCGCCAGCAGTGACGGGACAGGGGTCTCCGGGGAGCTGTTTTTT CASSDGTGVSGELFF TRBJ2-2 - 15 TRBV10-2 TRBD1
TGTGCCTGGAGCCTGGGGGGGCGCGGCTATGGCTACACCTTC CAWSLGGRGYGYTF TRBJ1-2 - 14 TRBV30 -
TGTGCCAGCAGCGCCGGGACAGGGGGAGACAATCAGCCCCAGCATTTT CASSAGTGGDNQPQHF TRBJ1-5 few 16 TRBV9 TRBD1